This is a list of T cell receptor beta chains from one sample in a study of shared clonotypes between healthy human individuals. The method was immunoSEQ multiplex PCR; TCRdb's version includes in-frame clones alone and lacks a portion of them. Of a few million clones in the sample, just under 95% were seen once. Input material: naive CD8+ T cells from PBMCs. Receptor source: a man aged 18 to 30 in good health. Some clones in this sample may be carry-over from other donors' samples. The CDR3 runs from the conserved cysteine through the conserved F or W. D genes are given only for firm matches. Size values are once, few and many counts, or a class for expanded clones, and some rows have none.

TRBJ2-3 | TRBD2 | TRBV2 | NA | CASRGAVEAGGTDTQYF | TGTGCCAGCAGGGGCGCTGTGGAAGCGGGAGGAACAGATACGCAGTATTTT
TRBJ1-2 | NA | TRBV9 | NA | CASSGNGYAYGYTF | TGTGCCAGCAGCGGAAACGGGTACGCCTATGGCTACACCTTC
TRBJ2-2 | TRBD1 | TRBV9 | once | CASSVGAPQGDTGELFF | TGTGCCAGCAGCGTAGGAGCTCCACAGGGGGACACCGGGGAGCTGTTTTTT
TRBJ2-1 | NA | TRBV19 | NA | CATALGQSSYNEQFF | TGTGCCACGGCCCTAGGACAGAGCTCCTACAATGAGCAGTTCTTC
TRBJ2-6 | NA | TRBV4-3 | few | CASSHSGGGANVLTF | TGCGCCAGCAGCCACTCCGGGGGTGGGGCCAACGTCCTGACTTTC
TRBJ1-1 | NA | TRBV27 | NA | CASSLIPQGTEAFF | TGTGCCAGCAGTTTAATACCCCAGGGGACTGAAGCTTTCTTT
TRBJ1-2 | NA | TRBV21-1 | NA | CASRDSSRGYTF | TGTGCCAGCAGGGACAGTTCTCGGGGCTACACCTTC
TRBJ1-4 | NA | TRBV19 | NA | CASSINGDEKLFF | TGTGCCAGTAGTATTAACGGGGATGAAAAACTGTTTTTT
TRBJ2-3 | TRBD2 | TRBV6-6 | NA | CASSSLAGVLDTQYF | TGTGCCAGCAGTTCCCTAGCGGGAGTTTTAGATACGCAGTATTTT
TRBJ1-2 | NA | TRBV27 | NA | CASSFHGLAGATNNYGYTF | TGTGCCAGCAGTTTCCACGGGCTCGCAGGCGCAACGAACAACTATGGCTACACCTTC
TRBJ2-7 | NA | TRBV18 | NA | CASSPPDREGYEQYF | TGTGCCAGCTCACCACCGGACAGGGAGGGCTACGAGCAGTACTTC
TRBJ1-5 | NA | TRBV28 | NA | CASSFQRRTNGDQPQHF | TGTGCCAGCAGTTTCCAACGCAGGACAAACGGTGATCAGCCCCAGCATTTT
TRBJ2-7 | TRBD1 | TRBV6-9 | once | CASIRTGFPEQYF | TGTGCCAGCATACGGACAGGATTTCCCGAGCAGTACTTC
TRBJ1-3 | NA | TRBV11-2 | NA | CASSSPPRGGNTIYF | TGTGCCAGCAGCTCCCCCCCCAGAGGTGGAAACACCATATATTTT
TRBJ1-3 | TRBD1 | TRBV19 | NA | CASTKQGREGNTIYF | TGTGCCAGTACTAAACAGGGGCGAGAAGGAAACACCATATATTTT
TRBJ2-5 | NA | TRBV15 | NA | CATSVAGTSQETQYF | TGTGCCACCAGCGTAGCCGGGACCTCGCAAGAGACCCAGTACTTC